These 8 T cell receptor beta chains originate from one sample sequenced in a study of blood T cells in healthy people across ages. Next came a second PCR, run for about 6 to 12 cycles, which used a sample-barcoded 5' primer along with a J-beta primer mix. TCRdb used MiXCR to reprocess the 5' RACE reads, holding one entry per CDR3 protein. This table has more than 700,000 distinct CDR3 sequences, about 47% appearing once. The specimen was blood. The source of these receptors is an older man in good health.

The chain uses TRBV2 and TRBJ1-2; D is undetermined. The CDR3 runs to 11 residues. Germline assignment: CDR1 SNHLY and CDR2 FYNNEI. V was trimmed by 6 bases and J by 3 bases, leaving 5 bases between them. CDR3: CASRGDYGYTF. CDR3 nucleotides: TGTGCCAGCAGGGGCGACTATGGCTACACCTTC.

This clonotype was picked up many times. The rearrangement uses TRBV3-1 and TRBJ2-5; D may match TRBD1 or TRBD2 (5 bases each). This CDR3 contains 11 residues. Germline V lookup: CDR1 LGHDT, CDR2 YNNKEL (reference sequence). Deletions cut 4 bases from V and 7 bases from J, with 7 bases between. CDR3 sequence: CASSRGRTQYF. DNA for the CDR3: TGTGCCAGCAGCCGGGGGAGGACCCAGTACTTC.

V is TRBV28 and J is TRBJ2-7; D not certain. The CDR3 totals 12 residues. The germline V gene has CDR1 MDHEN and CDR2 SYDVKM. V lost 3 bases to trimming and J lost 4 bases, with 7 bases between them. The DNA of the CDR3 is TGTGCCAGCAGTTTGCGGATGTACGAGCAGTACTTC. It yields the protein CASSLRMYEQYF.

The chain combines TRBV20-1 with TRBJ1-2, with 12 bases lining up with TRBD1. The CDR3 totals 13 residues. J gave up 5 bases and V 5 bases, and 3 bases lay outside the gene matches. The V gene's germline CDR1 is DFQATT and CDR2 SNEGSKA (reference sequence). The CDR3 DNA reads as TGCAGTGCTGGGACAGGGGGCGATTATGGCTACACCTTC. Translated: CSAGTGGDYGYTF.

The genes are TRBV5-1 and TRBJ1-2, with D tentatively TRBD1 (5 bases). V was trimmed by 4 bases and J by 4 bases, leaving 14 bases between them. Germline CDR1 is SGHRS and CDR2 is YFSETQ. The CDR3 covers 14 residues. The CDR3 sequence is CASSEGRQIYGYTF. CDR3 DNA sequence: TGCGCCAGCAGCGAGGGACGGCAGATCTATGGCTACACCTTC.

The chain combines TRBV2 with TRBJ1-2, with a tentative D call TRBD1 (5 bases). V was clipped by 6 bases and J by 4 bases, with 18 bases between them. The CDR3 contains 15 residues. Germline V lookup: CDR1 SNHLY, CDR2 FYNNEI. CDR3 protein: CASRPGTASPYGYTF. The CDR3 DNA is TGTGCCAGCAGACCCGGGACGGCCAGCCCCTATGGCTACACCTTC.

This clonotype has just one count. CDR3 sequence reads: CASSLLAGGDYGQYF. CDR3 nucleotides: TGTGCCAGCAGCTTGCTCGCAGGGGGCGATTACGGGCAGTACTTC. This sequence joins TRBV5-5 and TRBJ2-4, with 8 bases that match TRBD1. Unmatched junction bases numbered 13, after V lost 1 base and J lost 13 bases. The CDR3 consists of 15 residues. Germline CDR1 is SGHKS and CDR2 is YYEKEE (reference sequence).

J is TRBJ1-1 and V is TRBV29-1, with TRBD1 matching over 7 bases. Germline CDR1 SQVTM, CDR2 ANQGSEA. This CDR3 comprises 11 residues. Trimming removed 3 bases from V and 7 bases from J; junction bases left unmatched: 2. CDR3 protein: CSVEGQFEAFF. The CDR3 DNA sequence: TGCAGCGTTGAGGGACAGTTTGAAGCTTTCTTT.